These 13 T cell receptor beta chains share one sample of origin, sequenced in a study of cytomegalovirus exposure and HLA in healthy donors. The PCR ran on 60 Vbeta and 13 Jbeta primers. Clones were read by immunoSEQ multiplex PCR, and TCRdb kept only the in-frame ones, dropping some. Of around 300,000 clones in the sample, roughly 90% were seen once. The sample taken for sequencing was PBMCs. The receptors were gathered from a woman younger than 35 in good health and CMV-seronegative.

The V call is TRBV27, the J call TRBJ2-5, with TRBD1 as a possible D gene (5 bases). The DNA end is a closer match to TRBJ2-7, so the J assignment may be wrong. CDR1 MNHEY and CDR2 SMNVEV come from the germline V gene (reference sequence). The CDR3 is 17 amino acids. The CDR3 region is CASSWSPPGSYSYEQYF. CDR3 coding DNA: TGTGCCAGCAGTTGGTCCCCTCCAGGGTCATACTCCTACGAGCAGTACTTC.

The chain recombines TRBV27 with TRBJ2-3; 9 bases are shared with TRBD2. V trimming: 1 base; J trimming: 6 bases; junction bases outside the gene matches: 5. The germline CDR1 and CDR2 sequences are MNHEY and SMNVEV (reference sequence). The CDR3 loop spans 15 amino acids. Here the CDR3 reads CASSLLRGGLDTQYF. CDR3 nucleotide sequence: TGTGCCAGCAGTTTATTGCGGGGGGGATTGGATACGCAGTATTTT.

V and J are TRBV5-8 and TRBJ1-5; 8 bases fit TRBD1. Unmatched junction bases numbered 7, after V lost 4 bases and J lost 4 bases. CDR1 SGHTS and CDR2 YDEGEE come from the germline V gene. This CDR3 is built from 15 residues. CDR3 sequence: CASSGGQGRNQPQHF. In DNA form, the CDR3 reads TGTGCCAGCAGCGGCGGACAGGGCAGAAATCAGCCCCAGCATTTT.

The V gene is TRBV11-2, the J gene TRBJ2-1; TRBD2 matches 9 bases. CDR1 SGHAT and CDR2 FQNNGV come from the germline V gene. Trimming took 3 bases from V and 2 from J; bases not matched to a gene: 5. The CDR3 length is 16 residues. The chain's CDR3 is CASSFSRLAAYNEQFF. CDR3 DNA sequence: TGTGCCAGCAGCTTTAGCCGACTAGCGGCCTACAATGAGCAGTTCTTC. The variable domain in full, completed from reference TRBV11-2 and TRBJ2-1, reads EAGVAQSPRYKIIEKRQSVAFWCNPISGHATLYWYQQILGQGPKLLIQFQNNGVVDDSQLPKDRFSAERLKGVDSTLKIQPAKLEDSAVYLCASSFSRLAAYNEQFFGPGTRLTVL.

The CDR3 loop is CASSPPRTGAGTEAFF. CDR3 DNA sequence: TGTGCCAGCAGCCCTCCTAGGACAGGGGCGGGTACTGAAGCTTTCTTT. V gene TRBV5-5 combines with J gene TRBJ1-1; 9 bases fit TRBD1. V shed 4 bases and J 5 bases; nucleotides not matched to a gene: 12. CDR1 and CDR2 (germline): SGHKS, YYEKEE (reference sequence). This CDR3 is 16 amino acids long.

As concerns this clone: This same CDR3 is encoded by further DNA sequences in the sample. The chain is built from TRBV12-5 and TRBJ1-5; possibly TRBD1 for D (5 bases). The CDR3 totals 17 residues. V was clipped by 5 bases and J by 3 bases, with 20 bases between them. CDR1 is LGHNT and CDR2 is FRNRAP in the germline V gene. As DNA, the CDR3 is TGTGCTAGTGGTCGGGGGGGTTTTGGGGTTTCCAATCAGCCCCAGCATTTT. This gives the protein CASGRGGFGVSNQPQHF.

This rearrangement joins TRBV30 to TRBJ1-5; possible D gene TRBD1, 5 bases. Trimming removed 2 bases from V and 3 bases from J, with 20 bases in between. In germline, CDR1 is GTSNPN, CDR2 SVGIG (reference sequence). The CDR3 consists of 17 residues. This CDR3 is CAWSTDQRRGYNQPQHF. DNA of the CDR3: TGTGCCTGGAGTACCGACCAGAGAAGGGGCTACAATCAGCCCCAGCATTTT.

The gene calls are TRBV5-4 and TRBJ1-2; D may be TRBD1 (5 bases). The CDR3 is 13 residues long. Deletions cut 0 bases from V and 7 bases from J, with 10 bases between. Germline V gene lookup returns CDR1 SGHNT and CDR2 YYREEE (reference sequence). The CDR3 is CASSLGGEPGYTF. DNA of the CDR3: TGTGCCAGCAGCTTGGGGGGGGAACCTGGCTACACCTTC.

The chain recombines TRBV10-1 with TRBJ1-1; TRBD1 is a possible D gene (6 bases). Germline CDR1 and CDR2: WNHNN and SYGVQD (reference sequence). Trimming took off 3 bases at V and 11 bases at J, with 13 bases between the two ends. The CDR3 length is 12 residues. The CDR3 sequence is CASSDPRGFAFF. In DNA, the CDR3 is TGCGCCAGCAGTGACCCTAGGGGGTTCGCTTTCTTT.

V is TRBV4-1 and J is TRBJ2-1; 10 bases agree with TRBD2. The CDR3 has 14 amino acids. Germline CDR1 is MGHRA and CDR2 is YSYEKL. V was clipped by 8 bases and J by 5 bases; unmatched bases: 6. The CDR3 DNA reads TGCGCCAGCGAGGTAGCGGGGGGCGACAATGAGCAGTTCTTC. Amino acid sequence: CASEVAGGDNEQFF.

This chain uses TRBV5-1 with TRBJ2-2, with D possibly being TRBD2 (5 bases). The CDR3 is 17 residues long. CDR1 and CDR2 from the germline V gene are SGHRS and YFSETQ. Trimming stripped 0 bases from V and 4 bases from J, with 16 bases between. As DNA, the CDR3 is TGCGCCAGCAGCTTGGAGTCGGCAGGACTCCTCACCGGGGAGCTGTTTTTT. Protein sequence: CASSLESAGLLTGELFF.

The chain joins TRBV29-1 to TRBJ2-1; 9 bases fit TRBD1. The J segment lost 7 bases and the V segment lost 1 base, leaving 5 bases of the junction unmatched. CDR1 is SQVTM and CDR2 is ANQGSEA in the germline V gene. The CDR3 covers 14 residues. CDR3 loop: CSVEGWTGENEQFF. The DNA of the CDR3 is TGCAGCGTTGAAGGATGGACAGGGGAGAATGAGCAGTTCTTC.

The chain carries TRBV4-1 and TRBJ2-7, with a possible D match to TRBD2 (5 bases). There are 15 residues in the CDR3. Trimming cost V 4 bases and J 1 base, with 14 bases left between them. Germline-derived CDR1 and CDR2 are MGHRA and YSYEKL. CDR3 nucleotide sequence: TGCGCCAGCAGCCCCGGTACGGGGTTTTCCTACGAGCAGTACTTC. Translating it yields CASSPGTGFSYEQYF.